This TCR beta chain was identified in a study of cytomegalovirus exposure and HLA in healthy donors. Primers: 60 Vbeta forward and 13 Jbeta reverse. The data were produced by immunoSEQ multiplex PCR, yet TCRdb's version contains in-frame clones alone and is incomplete. Found here are some 110,000 clones, approximately 69% of them singletons; the top ten hold 3% to 3.5%. The CDR3 length is 19 residues. Germline-derived CDR1 and CDR2 are WSHSY and SAAADI. With V trimmed by 4 bases and J by 6 bases, 22 bases remained unmatched. The V and J genes are TRBV10-2 and TRBJ2-5; 8 positions agree with TRBD2. This clonotype was obtained from a young man in good health and CMV-seronegative. The sample consisted of PBMCs. DNA of the CDR3: TGCGCCAGCAGTGGGTACGGGAGGGCCGGAGATGCGTATCGGAAGACCCAGTACTTC. Protein sequence: CASSGYGRAGDAYRKTQYF.